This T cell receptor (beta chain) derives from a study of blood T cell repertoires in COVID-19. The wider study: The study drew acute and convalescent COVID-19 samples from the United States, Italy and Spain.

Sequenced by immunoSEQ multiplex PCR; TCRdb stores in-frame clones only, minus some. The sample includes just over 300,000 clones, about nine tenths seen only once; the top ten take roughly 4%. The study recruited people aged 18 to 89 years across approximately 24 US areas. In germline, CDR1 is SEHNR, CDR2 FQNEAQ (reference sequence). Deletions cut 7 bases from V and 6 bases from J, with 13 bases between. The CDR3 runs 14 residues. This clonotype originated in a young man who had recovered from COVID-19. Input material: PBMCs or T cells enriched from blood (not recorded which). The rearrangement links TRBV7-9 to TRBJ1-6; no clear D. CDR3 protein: CASMEAGVNSPLHF. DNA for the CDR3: TGTGCCAGCATGGAGGCAGGTGTTAATTCACCCCTCCACTTT.